Listed here is a single T cell receptor (beta chain). Its specificity is not known. This table comes from immunoSEQ multiplex PCR, and its TCRdb copy is limited to in-frame clones, with some not included. Of some 140,000 clones in the sample, approximately 87% were seen once. This entry is derived from a study of cytomegalovirus exposure and HLA in healthy donors. Overall study findings and caveats: Listed as cytomegalovirus-associated were roughly 180 TCR beta chains. The CMV antigen specificity of three CMV-associated chains was confirmed through in vitro analysis.

V gave up 5 bases and J gave up 3 bases; unmatched junction bases: 19. The germline gives CDR1 SGHVS, CDR2 FQNEAQ. The CDR3 spans 18 residues. This receptor was identified in a man between 18 and 35 years old in good health and CMV-seronegative. The sequenced material came from PBMCs. The chain carries TRBV7-8 and TRBJ2-7; 7 bases match TRBD1. In DNA, the CDR3 is TGTGCCAGCAGCCCTGACAGGGCCGGGGAGCGGCGGAACTACGAGCAGTACTTC. Translated, it gives CASSPDRAGERRNYEQYF.